This T cell receptor beta chain comes out of a study of cytomegalovirus exposure and HLA in healthy donors. This PCR relied on a set of 60 Vbeta primers and 13 Jbeta primers. Authors' data handling: Unique TCR beta chains totaled some 81 million in a later count, with around 11 million of them shared. The repertoire was sequenced with immunoSEQ multiplex PCR; TCRdb's copy has only in-frame clones and lacks some. V and J calls and clone size are copied from that table; D and trimming were computed from the DNA. Among 75,000 to 100,000 clones listed, 7.6% were seen once. Whole-study results and caveats: Most CMV-associated TCR beta chains were later found to appear HLA-restricted. It is likely that the observed cluster of highly shared sequence variants was a sequencing artifact. TCR beta sequences numbering over 15,000 were associated with HLA alleles at 0.05 false discovery rate in a later analysis.

There are a few counts of this clone. Its target is unknown. The V end was cut by 0 bases, the J end by 8 bases, with 5 bases between. Looked up from germline, CDR1 is MGHRA and CDR2 is YSYEKL. The CDR3 is 12 amino acids. The clonotype originates from a man between 50 and 59 years old in good health and CMV-seronegative. V gene TRBV4-1 combines with J gene TRBJ2-1; no definite D call. Sequenced: PBMCs. The CDR3 sequence is CASSQERDEQFF. CDR3 sequence (DNA): TGCGCCAGCAGCCAAGAAAGAGATGAGCAGTTCTTC.